This T cell receptor (beta chain) was recorded in a study of patients and donors after allogeneic stem cell transplantation. TCRdb re-called the RT-PCR reads through MiXCR, storing one row per CDR3 protein. Here the sample spans 150,000 to 200,000 distinct CDR3 sequences, 20% to 25% being singletons. This clonotype was recorded a few times. Germline CDR1 KGHDR, CDR2 SFDVKD. The CDR3 extends over 15 amino acids. V lost 2 bases to trimming and J lost 0 bases; unmatched junction nucleotides: 2. The chain combines TRBV24-1 with TRBJ2-5, with TRBD1 matching over 7 bases. The sequenced material came from blood, either unsorted or a sorted T cell fraction (not recorded which). This clonotype originated in a human donor who was either an allogeneic HSCT recipient or a stem cell or donor lymphocyte infusion donor (not recorded which). It is not recorded whose cells these are; they may come from a transplant donor. Here the CDR3 DNA reads TGTGCCACCAGTGATTCCGGGACAGACCAAGAGACCCAGTACTTC. Encoded protein: CATSDSGTDQETQYF.